These 3 T cell receptor beta chains were sequenced from one sample in a study of cytomegalovirus exposure and HLA in healthy donors. PCR amplification relied on 60 Vbeta primers (plus 13 Jbeta primers). TCRdb keeps only in-frame clones here, not all; method: immunoSEQ multiplex PCR. The table records about 130,000 clones, 80% of them present only once. Material: PBMCs. The receptor set was obtained from a man aged 30 to 45 in good health and CMV-seropositive.

The rearrangement links TRBV5-1 to TRBJ1-2; 10 bases are shared with TRBD1. Germline CDR1 and CDR2: SGHRS and YFSETQ. The length of the CDR3 is 13 residues. Trimming at V came to 4 bases and at J to 6 bases, leaving 3 bases not matched to a gene. This chain's CDR3 is CASSRQGAHGYTF. In DNA, the CDR3 is TGCGCCAGCAGCCGACAGGGGGCGCATGGCTACACCTTC.

The chain joins TRBV5-8 to TRBJ2-3, with 10 bases identical to TRBD2. The germline V gene has CDR1 SGHTS and CDR2 YDEGEE. The CDR3 contains 16 residues. V trimming: 4 bases; J trimming: 5 bases; junction bases outside the gene matches: 10. The CDR3 reads CASSQVLAGFGDTQYF. In nucleotides, the CDR3 is TGTGCCAGCAGCCAAGTACTAGCGGGGTTCGGAGATACGCAGTATTTT.

The V and J genes are TRBV5-1 and TRBJ2-1, with 11 bases that match TRBD2. Germline assignment: CDR1 SGHRS and CDR2 YFSETQ. The CDR3 spans 16 residues. V gave up 4 bases and J gave up 4 bases; unmatched junction bases: 7. This chain's CDR3 is CASSPLAGGEYNEQFF. In DNA, the CDR3 is TGCGCCAGCAGCCCCTTAGCGGGGGGGGAGTACAATGAGCAGTTCTTC. Supplemented by reference TRBV5-1 and TRBJ2-1, the full variable domain reads KAGVTQTPRYLIKTRGQQVTLSCSPISGHRSVSWYQQTPGQGLQFLFEYFSETQRNKGNFPGRFSGRQFSNSRSEMNVSTLELGDSALYLCASSPLAGGEYNEQFFGPGTRLTVL.